The 22 T cell receptor beta chains presented below share a single source sample, sequenced in a study of cytomegalovirus exposure and HLA in healthy donors. Generated by immunoSEQ multiplex PCR, the TCRdb table keeps only in-frame clones and is missing some. In the table there are some 310,000 clones, approximately 85% of which are singletons. Input material: PBMCs. The receptors were sampled from a man aged 25-40 years in good health and CMV-seronegative.

The chain joins TRBV4-3 to TRBJ2-5, with TRBD2 identical over 7 bases. Germline V CDR1 and CDR2: LGHNA, YSLEER. Trimming cost V 5 bases and J 4 bases; bases outside gene matches: 10. This CDR3 is built from 15 residues. In DNA form, the CDR3 reads TGCGCCAGCAGCTCTCACGGACTAGAGGCAGAGACCCAGTACTTC. Protein product: CASSSHGLEAETQYF.

The chain is built from TRBV19 and TRBJ2-1, with 8 nucleotides matching TRBD2. The germline CDR1 and CDR2 sequences are LNHDA and SQIVND (reference sequence). Trimming took 3 bases from V and 0 from J; bases not matched to a gene: 4. The CDR3 covers 16 residues. CDR3 coding DNA: TGTGCCAGTAGTATTTCGGGGGGGAGCTCCTACAATGAGCAGTTCTTC. It codes for CASSISGGSSYNEQFF.

The genes are TRBV15 and TRBJ1-1; D not resolved. The CDR3 sequence is 14 residues long. Trimming stripped 5 bases from V and 5 bases from J, with 15 bases between. CDR1 and CDR2 (germline): LNHNV, YYDKDF (reference sequence). The DNA of the CDR3 is TGTGCCACCAGCCCCTTCATCCGGGAGACTGAAGCTTTCTTT. Protein product: CATSPFIRETEAFF.

The genes are TRBV18 and TRBJ2-7; maybe TRBD1 (6 bases). V lost 1 base and J 5 bases, leaving 21 bases between the germline ends. This CDR3 has 17 residues. Germline CDR1 and CDR2: KGHSH and LQKENI. The CDR3 loop is CASSPLSGGRGFDEQYF. CDR3 nucleotides: TGTGCCAGCTCACCACTCTCGGGCGGCAGGGGTTTTGACGAGCAGTACTTC.

The rearrangement joins TRBV15 to TRBJ2-6; TRBD2 aligns across 11 bases. V was pared by 5 bases and J by 2 bases, with 5 bases of the junction left unmatched. CDR1 is LNHNV and CDR2 is YYDKDF in the germline V gene (reference sequence). The CDR3 is made up of 17 amino acids. This CDR3 is CATSPLAGGTGANVLTF. CDR3 DNA sequence: TGTGCCACCAGCCCCCTAGCGGGGGGAACTGGGGCCAACGTCCTGACTTTC.

The CDR3 here is CASTPSGYGRGLAFF. CDR3 sequence (DNA): TGTGCCAGCACCCCGTCAGGGTACGGTAGGGGTTTGGCTTTCTTT. V is TRBV5-6 and J is TRBJ1-1; perhaps TRBD1 as D (5 bases). The CDR3 length is 15 residues. Germline loops: CDR1 SGHDT, CDR2 YYEEEE. V was pared by 6 bases and J by 11 bases, with 26 bases between.

The rearrangement links TRBV9 to TRBJ2-1; TRBD2 might be the D (7 bases). Looked up from germline, CDR1 is SGDLS and CDR2 is YYNGEE. Trimming removed 5 bases at V and 7 bases at J, with 13 bases between. The CDR3 has 13 amino acids. The DNA of the CDR3 is TGTGCCAGCAGTCGGGGGGCAGGGAATGAGCAGTTCTTC. Translating gives CASSRGAGNEQFF.

The table lists this clone with a count of one. The same CDR3 arises from other DNA sequences in this sample as well. The chain is built from TRBV10-3 and TRBJ1-2; 12 bases map to TRBD1. The trim removed 0 bases at V and 2 bases at J, leaving 1 base unmatched. CDR3 length: 16 residues. Germline CDR1 ENHRY, CDR2 SYGVKD. The CDR3 sequence is CAISESGTGGNYGYTF. As DNA, the CDR3 is TGTGCCATCAGTGAGTCGGGGACAGGGGGCAACTATGGCTACACCTTC.

There are a few counts of this clone. This chain links TRBV27 with TRBJ1-5, with TRBD1 matching 7 bases. V lost 3 bases to trimming and J lost 6 bases; unmatched junction nucleotides: 5. The CDR3 sequence is 14 residues long. In germline, CDR1 is MNHEY, CDR2 SMNVEV (reference sequence). The CDR3 reads CASSLTGWSQPQHF. DNA of the CDR3: TGTGCCAGCAGTTTGACAGGGTGGAGTCAGCCCCAGCATTTT.

The J gene is TRBJ2-3, the V gene TRBV5-6, with 12 nucleotides matching TRBD2. This CDR3 has 15 amino acids. V trimming: 7 bases; J trimming: 9 bases; junction bases outside the gene matches: 12. CDR1 is SGHDT and CDR2 is YYEEEE in the germline V gene. CDR3 DNA sequence: TGTGCCAGCCTCTGGACTAGCGGGGTCCCCCGGACGCAGTATTTT. Translating gives CASLWTSGVPRTQYF.

This clone appeared a single time. Other DNA variants within this sample encode the same CDR3. The chain combines TRBV19 with TRBJ1-2; TRBD1 might be the D (5 bases). CDR1 is LNHDA and CDR2 is SQIVND in the germline V gene (reference sequence). Trimming took 1 base from V and 3 from J, leaving 9 bases between them. This CDR3 is 14 amino acids long. The CDR3 sequence: CASSIVGRDYGYTF. The CDR3 DNA follows: TGTGCCAGTAGTATAGTTGGCAGGGACTATGGCTACACCTTC.

The chain's CDR3 is CASSFGGTDTQYF. In DNA form, the CDR3 reads TGTGCCAGCAGCTTCGGGGGCACAGATACGCAGTATTTT. The chain employs TRBV7-6 and TRBJ2-3, with D maybe TRBD2 (5 bases). The V gene's germline CDR1 is SGHVS and CDR2 FNYEAQ. The CDR3 covers 13 residues. Between the trimmed V and J ends, which lost 3 bases and 1 base, there was a span of 5 bases. Drawing the rest from reference TRBV7-6 and TRBJ2-3, the complete variable domain is GAGVSQSPRYKVTKRGQDVALRCDPISGHVSLYWYRQALGQGPEFLTYFNYEAQQDKSGLPNDRFSAERPEGSISTLTIQRTEQRDSAMYRCASSFGGTDTQYFGPGTRLTVL.

V gene TRBV10-2 combines with J gene TRBJ2-7; the match to TRBD1 covers 11 bases. CDR1 and CDR2 (germline): WSHSY, SAAADI. J was trimmed by 6 bases and V by 5 bases; bases with no gene match: 6. The CDR3 loop spans 14 amino acids. This chain's CDR3 is CASSWGQGDGEQYF. The CDR3 nucleotides are TGCGCCAGCAGTTGGGGACAGGGGGATGGCGAGCAGTACTTC.

CDR3 nucleotides: TGTGCCATAACCAGGGACAGTATGAACACTGAAGCTTTCTTT. Its translation is CAITRDSMNTEAFF. The chain has TRBV10-3 and TRBJ1-1; 7 nucleotides line up with TRBD1. The trim removed 9 bases at V and 0 bases at J, leaving 7 bases unmatched. The CDR3 runs 14 residues. CDR1 and CDR2 from the germline V gene are ENHRY and SYGVKD.

The rearrangement links TRBV12-5 to TRBJ1-6; 7 nucleotides line up with TRBD1. Unmatched junction bases numbered 5, after V lost 6 bases and J lost 6 bases. CDR3 length: 14 residues. Germline CDR1 reads LGHNT; CDR2 reads FRNRAP. CDR3: CASGTGVPNSPLHF. The CDR3 bases are TGTGCTAGTGGCACAGGGGTTCCTAATTCACCCCTCCACTTT.

This clone has only one observation. This chain connects TRBV9 to TRBJ2-1, with TRBD1 matching over 8 bases. The J segment lost 5 bases and the V segment lost 0 bases, leaving 4 bases of the junction unmatched. CDR1 and CDR2 (germline): SGDLS, YYNGEE. The CDR3 is made up of 15 amino acids. This chain's CDR3 is CASSVGQGRHNEQFF. DNA of the CDR3: TGTGCCAGCAGCGTAGGACAGGGGCGACACAATGAGCAGTTCTTC. The variable domain in full, completed from reference TRBV9 and TRBJ2-1, reads DSGVTQTPKHLITATGQRVTLRCSPRSGDLSVYWYQQSLDQGLQFLIQYYNGEERAKGNILERFSAQQFPDLHSELNLSSLELGDSALYFCASSVGQGRHNEQFFGPGTRLTVL.

This clone was seen a few times. This chain connects TRBV6-4 to TRBJ2-6; 7 bases fit TRBD1. Germline V gene data show CDR1 as MRHNA and CDR2 as SNTAGT. The CDR3 is 17 amino acids. J gave up 4 bases and V 5 bases, and 11 bases lay outside the gene matches. CDR3 sequence reads: CASSLQGPQGGANVLTF. CDR3 sequence (DNA): TGTGCCAGCAGTCTACAGGGGCCCCAGGGAGGGGCCAACGTCCTGACTTTC.

The V gene is TRBV28, the J gene TRBJ1-5; D is ambiguous. The germline V and J ends were trimmed by 5 bases and 1 base, with 18 bases remaining between them. In germline, CDR1 is MDHEN, CDR2 SYDVKM. This CDR3 region has 17 residues. The CDR3 loop reads CASSPRVEGVSNQPQHF. In nucleotides, the CDR3 is TGTGCCAGCAGTCCCCGGGTGGAAGGAGTGAGCAATCAGCCCCAGCATTTT.

The chain couples TRBV11-2 to TRBJ1-3; TRBD1 is a possible D gene (5 bases). CDR3 length equals 15 residues. V lost 0 bases to trimming and J lost 7 bases, with 13 bases between them. Germline loops: CDR1 SGHAT, CDR2 FQNNGV. This chain's CDR3 is CASSLEGGVGNTIYF. DNA for the CDR3: TGTGCCAGCAGCTTAGAGGGGGGAGTGGGGAACACCATATATTTT.

This chain connects TRBV11-2 to TRBJ1-1; no clear D. Trimming removed 1 base from V and 1 base from J, with 13 bases in between. This CDR3 spans 16 amino acids. Looked up from germline, CDR1 is SGHAT and CDR2 is FQNNGV. The CDR3 loop is CASSLVWQVTNTEAFF. In DNA form, the CDR3 reads TGTGCCAGCAGCTTAGTATGGCAGGTTACGAACACTGAAGCTTTCTTT.

The rearrangement joins TRBV15 to TRBJ2-7; D gene unclear. Germline CDR1 and CDR2: LNHNV and YYDKDF (reference sequence). The length of the CDR3 is 13 residues. V lost 0 bases and J lost 3, with 6 bases in between. The CDR3 is CATSRESRYEQYF. CDR3 nucleotide sequence: TGTGCCACCAGCAGAGAGAGCCGCTACGAGCAGTACTTC.

The V call is TRBV7-8, the J call TRBJ2-3, with a tentative D call TRBD1 (5 bases). Trimming shortened V by 5 bases and J by 1 base, and 16 bases separated the two germline ends. Germline CDR1 reads SGHVS; CDR2 reads FQNEAQ. This CDR3 has 16 amino acids. This CDR3 reads CASSRQGQSRTDTQYF. CDR3 bases: TGTGCCAGCAGCCGCCAGGGTCAGTCCCGCACAGATACGCAGTATTTT.